This record covers a single T cell receptor (beta chain). It has no known antigen specificity. No base-level quality is on record; no much larger clone is a single base apart. This sample stems from a study of post-analysis software for immune sequencing data (dated by TCRdb to 2013 to 2016). About the full investigation: Disease courses on record covered relapsing-remitting, secondary progressive and progressive-relapsing multiple sclerosis, though some patients had no subtype annotation. The patient repertoires were compared against 11 previously published healthy control repertoires obtained from donors aged about 6 to 25 years. A subset of samples was prepared in parallel using single-end sample barcoding, then pooled and co-amplified after Illumina adapter ligation.

V ends up 3 bases short and J 4 bases short, with an unmatched junction base count of 11. From the cysteine up to the phenylalanine, the CDR3 has a length of 16 residues. Only the CDR3 part of the read is kept: 48 bases, read in frame from the first base. CDR1 and CDR2, looked up from the germline V gene, are MGHRA and YSYEKL. To demonstrate the VDJtools post-analysis software, the study profiled TCR beta repertoires from the peripheral blood of about a dozen young patients with multiple sclerosis. The multiple sclerosis patients were children and adolescents between about 6 and 16 years of age. Study-wide findings and limitations: The multiple sclerosis patient group was slightly younger than the control group. Significantly higher frequencies in patients than in controls were found for several TRBV segments, including TRBV5-6, TRBV5-1 and TRBV20-1. Compared with controls, multiple sclerosis patients had significantly lower normalized Chao1 diversity, a finding suggesting substantial peripheral T-cell clonal expansion. Direct clustering with F measure revealed strong co-clustering of samples prepared in the same batch, which led to a batch-effect correction.

Libraries were made using PCR. Sequencing was carried out with an Illumina HiSeq 2500. Unique molecular identifiers were incorporated into TCR beta cDNA libraries to reduce PCR and sequencing biases. Roughly 0.5 million cDNA molecules were obtained per 1 to 10 million input T cells, so each molecule approximated one T cell. The patient libraries were prepared and sequenced using the same protocol as the earlier healthy control dataset. Within a given batch, samples were prepared together, multiplexed and sequenced on the same HiSeq lane. The paper's data handling went like this. MIGEC was used to process the raw barcoded reads, and molecular identifier groups with only a single read were discarded before consensus assembly and CDR3 extraction. Clonotype tables were post-analysed with VDJtools, normalizing diversity by down-sampling all datasets to the smallest sample size. To correct batch-related cross-sample contamination, repertoire overlap clustering matched CDR3 amino acid sequences but not nucleotide sequences. TCRdb trimmed public reads at Q25 via fastp, called clones via MiXCR and kept in-frame beta chains. Entries that share a CDR3 protein sequence are merged under the most common genes and DNA. These V and J calls rely on TCRdb rather than the paper's analysis. The sample table holds about 620,000 distinct CDR3 sequences, of which about 40% were seen once. Approximately 1.7% of the sample lies in the top ten.

Sequenced: blood. This clonotype was sampled from a girl between 10 and 17 years old with multiple sclerosis. Rearrangement joined TRBV4-1 to TRBJ1-1; the central 7 bases match TRBD1. This receptor has the CDR3 CASSQERTGWVTEAFF. The nucleotides read TGCGCCAGCAGCCAGGAGCGGACAGGATGGGTCACTGAAGCTTTCTTT.